This record covers a single T cell receptor beta chain. The antigen is unknown. The sample comes from a study of CXCR3-negative and CXCR3-positive naive CD8 T cells. Study-wide points: Naive cells, whether CXCR3-negative or CXCR3-positive, had similar TRBV-TRBJ usage, while memory cells differed. CXCR3-negative naive cells had less hydrophobic TRB CDR3s than did CXCR3-positive naive cells.

The TRB cDNA libraries were prepared by 5' RACE with UMI labels. Following a re-call of the 5' RACE reads, TCRdb has one entry per CDR3 protein and lacks DNA. Its table records roughly 24,000 distinct CDR3 sequences. This CDR3 is 13 amino acids long. V gene TRBV12-3 or TRBV12-4 combines with J gene TRBJ2-7; with no DNA, the TCRdb D assignment of TRBD1 cannot be verified. This clonotype originated in a human donor in good health. Some clones in this sample may be carry-over from other donors' samples. Sequenced sample: naive CXCR3- CD8+ T cells from blood. Subset: CD45RO-CCR7+CD27+CD95- naive CD8+ T cells lacking CXCR3 (TNR3-). CDR3 amino acids: CASRLGGSYEQCF.